The subject of this entry is one TCR beta chain. This clone was recorded once. This clone's antigen is unknown. No much larger clone is present one base from it, and per-base qualities are unavailable. This sample was taken from a study of blood T cell repertoires in COVID-19 (dated by TCRdb to the early 2020s). About the investigation overall: Samples covering the acute and convalescent phases of COVID-19 were provided by collaborators in the United States, Italy and Spain. The material from the prospective study consisted of cDNA or gDNA derived from T cells, B-cell-depleted T cells, or PBMCs. Subjects who had been exposed to COVID-19, were actively infected with it, or had recovered from it provided the deeply sampled blood TCRbeta repertoires that made up the dataset. The repertoires were released in a freely available public database meant as a resource for research on the immune response to SARS-CoV-2. The samples were drawn from the first 160 participants of the ongoing ImmuneRACE study and from 950 to 1,500 subjects provided by 6 global collaborators. The sample metadata nearly always contained a de-identified subject ID, COVID-19 status, age in years and sex. Where HLA class I and class II types were available, the types were taken from metadata supplied by the sample provider, not from assay-based typing. Paper-wide results and their limitations: Clinical and demographic metadata were provided uncurated, with the amount varying by source and participant.

As encoded in the germline V gene (reference sequence), CDR1 is LNHDA while CDR2 is SQIVND. V sheds 8 bases and J sheds 0 bases, leaving 8 bases between their ends. Including cysteine and phenylalanine, the CDR3 has 12 amino acids. Of all the DNA, just the CDR3 is kept, 36 bases in frame from base 1. The immunoSEQ Assay, a bias-controlled multiplex PCR, was used to amplify TCRbeta CDR3 regions from genomic DNA. The paper's data handling went like this. Within the assay, amplification of reference gene primers was used to estimate how many nucleated cells each sample contained. To quantify the absolute abundance of each unique TCRbeta CDR3 rearrangement, sequence reads were collapsed and filtered. Productive Simpson clonality was computed per sample as the square root of Simpson's diversity index over productive rearrangements. The source is immuneACCESS, and TCRdb retained only in-frame sequences with V and J called. Part of the clones is not carried over; for the studies checked, unresolved V genes explain less than half of this, and the remainder is unexplained. Clonal size and the V and J genes are those of that table, whereas D and trimming came from the DNA. The sample table shows about 490,000 clones, and around 85% are seen once. The ten most abundant clones make up roughly 3.1% of the sample.

Collaborating institutions collected whole blood in K2EDTA tubes following their own protocols. Collaborator samples were shipped for TCRbeta analysis as frozen whole blood, isolated PBMCs, or DNA extracted from either sample type. Sequencing used peripheral blood. The chain uses TRBV19 and TRBJ2-7, and TRBD1 may be the D gene, going by 6 matching bases. This TCR was recovered from a human donor in a cohort sampled during active COVID-19. The DNA sequence follows: TGTGCCAGTGGACAGAACTCCTACGAGCAGTACTTC. It is translated as CASGQNSYEQYF.